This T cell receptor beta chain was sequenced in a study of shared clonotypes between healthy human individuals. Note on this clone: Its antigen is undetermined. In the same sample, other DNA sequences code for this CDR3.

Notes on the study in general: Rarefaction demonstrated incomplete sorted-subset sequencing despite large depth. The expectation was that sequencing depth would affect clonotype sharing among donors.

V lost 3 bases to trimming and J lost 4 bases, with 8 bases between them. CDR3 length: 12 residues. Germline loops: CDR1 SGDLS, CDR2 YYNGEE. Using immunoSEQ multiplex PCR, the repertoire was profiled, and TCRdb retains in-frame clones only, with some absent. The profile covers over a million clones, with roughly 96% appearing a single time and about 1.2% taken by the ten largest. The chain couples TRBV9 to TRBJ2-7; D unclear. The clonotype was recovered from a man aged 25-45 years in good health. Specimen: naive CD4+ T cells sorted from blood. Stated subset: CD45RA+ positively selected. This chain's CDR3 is CASSAQGYEQYF. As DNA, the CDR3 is TGTGCCAGCAGCGCCCAAGGTTACGAGCAGTACTTC. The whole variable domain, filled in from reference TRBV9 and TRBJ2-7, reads DSGVTQTPKHLITATGQRVTLRCSPRSGDLSVYWYQQSLDQGLQFLIQYYNGEERAKGNILERFSAQQFPDLHSELNLSSLELGDSALYFCASSAQGYEQYFGPGTRLTVT.